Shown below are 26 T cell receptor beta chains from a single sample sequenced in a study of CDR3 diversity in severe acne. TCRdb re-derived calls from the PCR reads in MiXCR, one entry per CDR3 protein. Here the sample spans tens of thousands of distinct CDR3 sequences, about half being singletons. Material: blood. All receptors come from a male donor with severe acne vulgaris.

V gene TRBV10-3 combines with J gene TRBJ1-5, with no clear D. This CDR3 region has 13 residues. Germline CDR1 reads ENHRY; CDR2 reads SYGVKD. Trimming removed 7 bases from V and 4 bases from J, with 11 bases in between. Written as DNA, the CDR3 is TGTGCCATCATGCAGGCCTTAAATCAGCCCCAGCATTTT. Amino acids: CAIMQALNQPQHF.

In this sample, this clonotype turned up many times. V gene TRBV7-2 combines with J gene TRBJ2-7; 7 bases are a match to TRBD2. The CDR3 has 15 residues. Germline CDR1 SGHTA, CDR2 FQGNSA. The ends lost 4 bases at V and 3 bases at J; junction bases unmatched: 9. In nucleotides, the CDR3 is TGTGCCAGCAGCTGGATAGCGGGCTCCGACTACGAGCAGTACTTC. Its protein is CASSWIAGSDYEQYF.

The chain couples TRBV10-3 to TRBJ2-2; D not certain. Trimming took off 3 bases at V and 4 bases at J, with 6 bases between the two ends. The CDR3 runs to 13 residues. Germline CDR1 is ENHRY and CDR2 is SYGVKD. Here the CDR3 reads CAISDVSTGELFF. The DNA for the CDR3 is TGTGCCATCAGTGATGTGAGCACCGGGGAGCTGTTTTTT.

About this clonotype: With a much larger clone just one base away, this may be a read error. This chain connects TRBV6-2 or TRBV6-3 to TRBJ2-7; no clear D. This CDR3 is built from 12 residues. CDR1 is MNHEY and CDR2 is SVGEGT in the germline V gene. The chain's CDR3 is CASSYSPYEPYF. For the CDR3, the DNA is TGTGCCAGCAGTTACTCCCCCTACGAGCCGTACTTC.

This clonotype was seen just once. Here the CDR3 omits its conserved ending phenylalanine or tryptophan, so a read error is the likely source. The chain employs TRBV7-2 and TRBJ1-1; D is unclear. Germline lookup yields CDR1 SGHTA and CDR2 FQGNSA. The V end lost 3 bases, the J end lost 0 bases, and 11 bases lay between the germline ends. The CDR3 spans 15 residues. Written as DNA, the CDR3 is TGTGCCAGCAGCTTTTTGGCTCCCCTGAACACTGAAGCTTTCTTA. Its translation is CASSFLAPLNTEAFL.

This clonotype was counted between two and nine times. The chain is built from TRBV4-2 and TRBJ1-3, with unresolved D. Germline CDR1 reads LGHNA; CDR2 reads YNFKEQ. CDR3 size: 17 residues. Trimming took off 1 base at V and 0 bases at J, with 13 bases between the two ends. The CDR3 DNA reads TGTGCCAGCAGCCAAGGTGGTCGTATGAGCTCTGGAAACACCATATATTTT. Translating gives CASSQGGRMSSGNTIYF.

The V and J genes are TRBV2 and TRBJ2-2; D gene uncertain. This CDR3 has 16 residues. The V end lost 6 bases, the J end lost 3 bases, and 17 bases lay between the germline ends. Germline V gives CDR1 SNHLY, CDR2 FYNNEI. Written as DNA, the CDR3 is TGTGCCAGCAGCCGTACGATTCGACCGTACACCGGGGAGCTGTTTTTT. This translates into CASSRTIRPYTGELFF.

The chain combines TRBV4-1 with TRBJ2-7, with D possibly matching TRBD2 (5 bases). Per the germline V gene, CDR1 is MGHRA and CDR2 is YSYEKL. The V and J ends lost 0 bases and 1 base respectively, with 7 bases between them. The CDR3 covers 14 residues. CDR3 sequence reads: CASSQEEGSYEQYF. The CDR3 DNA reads TGCGCCAGCAGCCAAGAAGAGGGATCCTACGAGCAGTACTTC.

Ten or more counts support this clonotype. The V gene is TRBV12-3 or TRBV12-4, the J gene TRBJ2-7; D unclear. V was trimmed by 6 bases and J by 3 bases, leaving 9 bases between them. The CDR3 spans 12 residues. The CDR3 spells CASRSGHYEQYF. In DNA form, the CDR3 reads TGTGCCAGCAGGAGTGGCCACTACGAGCAGTACTTC.

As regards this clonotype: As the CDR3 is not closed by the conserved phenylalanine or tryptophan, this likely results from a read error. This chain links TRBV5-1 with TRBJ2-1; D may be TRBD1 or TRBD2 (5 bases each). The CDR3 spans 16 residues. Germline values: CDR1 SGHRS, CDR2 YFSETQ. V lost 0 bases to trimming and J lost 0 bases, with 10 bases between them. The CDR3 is CASSLAGPSSYNEQFS. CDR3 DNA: TGCGCCAGCAGCTTGGCGGGACCCAGCTCCTACAATGAGCAGTTCTCC.

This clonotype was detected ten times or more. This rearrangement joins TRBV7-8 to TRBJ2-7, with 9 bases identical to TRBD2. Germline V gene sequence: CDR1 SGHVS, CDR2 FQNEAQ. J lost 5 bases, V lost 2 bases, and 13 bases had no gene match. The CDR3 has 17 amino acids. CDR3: CASSLFAREGTLNEQYV. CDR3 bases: TGTGCCAGCAGCTTATTTGCGCGGGAGGGCACTTTGAACGAGCAGTACGTC.

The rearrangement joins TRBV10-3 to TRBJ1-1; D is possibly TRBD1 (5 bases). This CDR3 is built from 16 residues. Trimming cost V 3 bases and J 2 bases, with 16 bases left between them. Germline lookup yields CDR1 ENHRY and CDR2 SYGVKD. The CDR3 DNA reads TGTGCCATCAGTGACCGGGACCCCCCTAAAAACACTGAAGCTTTCTTT. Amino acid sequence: CAISDRDPPKNTEAFF.

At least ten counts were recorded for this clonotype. CDR3: CASSLERQGASSPLHF. The CDR3 nucleotides are TGTGCCAGCAGCTTAGAGAGACAGGGGGCGTCTTCACCCCTCCACTTT. The chain couples TRBV7-2 to TRBJ1-6; 10 bases fit TRBD1. CDR1 SGHTA and CDR2 FQGNSA come from the germline V gene. Losses at the gene ends were 1 base for V and 9 bases for J; bases not matched to a gene: 6. The CDR3 contains 16 residues. Combining the CDR3 with reference TRBV7-2 and TRBJ1-6 gives the whole variable domain GAGVSQSPSNKVTEKGKDVELRCDPISGHTALYWYRQSLGQGLEFLIYFQGNSAPDKSGLPSDRFSAERTGGSVSTLTIQRTQQEDSAVYLCASSLERQGASSPLHFGNGTRLTVT.

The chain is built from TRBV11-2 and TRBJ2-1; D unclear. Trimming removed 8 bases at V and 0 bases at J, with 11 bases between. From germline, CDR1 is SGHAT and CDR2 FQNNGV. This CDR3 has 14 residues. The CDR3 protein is CASGEFSSYNEQFF. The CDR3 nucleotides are TGTGCCAGCGGGGAATTTAGCTCCTACAATGAGCAGTTCTTC.

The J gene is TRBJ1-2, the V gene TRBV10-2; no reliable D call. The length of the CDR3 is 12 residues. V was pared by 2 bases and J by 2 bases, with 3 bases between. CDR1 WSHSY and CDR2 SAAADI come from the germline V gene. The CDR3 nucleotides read TGCGCCAGCAGTGAGGCGAACTATGGCTACACCTTC. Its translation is CASSEANYGYTF.

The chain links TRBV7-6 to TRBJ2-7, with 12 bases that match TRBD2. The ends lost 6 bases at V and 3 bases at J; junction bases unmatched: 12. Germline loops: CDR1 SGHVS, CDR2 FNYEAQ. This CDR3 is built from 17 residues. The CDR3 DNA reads TGTGCCAGCAGTCTCTCATCCTCTAGCGGGAGGGACTACGAGCAGTACTTC. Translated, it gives CASSLSSSSGRDYEQYF.

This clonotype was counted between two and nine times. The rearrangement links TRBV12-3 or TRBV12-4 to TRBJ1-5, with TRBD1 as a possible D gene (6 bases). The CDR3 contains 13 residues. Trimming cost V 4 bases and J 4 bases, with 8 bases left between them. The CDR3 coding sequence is TGTGCCAGCAGTTCGGGACATAATCAGCCCCAGCATTTT. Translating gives CASSSGHNQPQHF.

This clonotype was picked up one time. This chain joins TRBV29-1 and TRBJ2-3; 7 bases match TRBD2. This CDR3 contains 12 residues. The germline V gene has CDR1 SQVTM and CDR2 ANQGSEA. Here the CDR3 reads CTGGGSGNEQYF. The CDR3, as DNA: TGCACGGGGGGTGGGAGCGGAAATGAGCAGTATTTT.

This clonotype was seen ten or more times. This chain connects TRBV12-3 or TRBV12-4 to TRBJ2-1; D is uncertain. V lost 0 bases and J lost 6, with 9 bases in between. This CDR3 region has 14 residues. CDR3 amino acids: CASSLASRANEQFF. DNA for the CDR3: TGTGCCAGCAGTTTAGCCTCAAGGGCCAATGAGCAGTTCTTC.

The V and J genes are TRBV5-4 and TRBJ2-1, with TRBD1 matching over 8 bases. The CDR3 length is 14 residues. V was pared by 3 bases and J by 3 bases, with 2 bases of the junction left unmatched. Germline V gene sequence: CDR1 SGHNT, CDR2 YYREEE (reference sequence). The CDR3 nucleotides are TGTGCCAGCAGCTCAGGGGGCGGCTACAATGAGCAGTTCTTC. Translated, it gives CASSSGGGYNEQFF.

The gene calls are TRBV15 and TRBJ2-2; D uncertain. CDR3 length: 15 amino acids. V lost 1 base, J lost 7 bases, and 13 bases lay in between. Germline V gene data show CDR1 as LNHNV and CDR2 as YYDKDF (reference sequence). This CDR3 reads CATSRATVGIGELFF. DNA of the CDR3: TGTGCCACCAGCAGAGCAACAGTGGGCATCGGGGAGCTGTTTTTT.

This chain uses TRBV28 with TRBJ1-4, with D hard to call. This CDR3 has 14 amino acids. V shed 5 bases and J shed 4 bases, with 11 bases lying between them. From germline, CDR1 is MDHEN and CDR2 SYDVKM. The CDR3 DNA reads TGTGCCAGCAGTCCCCGGGAGGGTAATGAAAAACTGTTTTTT. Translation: CASSPREGNEKLFF.

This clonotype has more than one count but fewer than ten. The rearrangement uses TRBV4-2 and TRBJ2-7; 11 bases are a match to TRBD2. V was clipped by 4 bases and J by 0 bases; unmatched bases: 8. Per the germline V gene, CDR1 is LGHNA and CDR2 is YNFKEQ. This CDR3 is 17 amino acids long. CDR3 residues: CASSRGLAGGSSYEQYF. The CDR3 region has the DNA TGTGCCAGCAGCCGGGGGCTAGCGGGAGGTAGCTCCTACGAGCAGTACTTC.

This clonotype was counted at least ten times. The CDR3 DNA sequence: TGTGCCAGCTCACCTGAGGAGGGTGGCACTGAAGCTTTCTTT. It codes for CASSPEEGGTEAFF. The gene calls are TRBV18 and TRBJ1-1; D not resolved. The CDR3 consists of 14 residues. Per the germline V gene, CDR1 is KGHSH and CDR2 is LQKENI. Trimming took off 3 bases at V and 4 bases at J, with 12 bases between the two ends. Combining the CDR3 with reference TRBV18 and TRBJ1-1 gives the whole variable domain NAGVMQNPRHLVRRRGQEARLRCSPMKGHSHVYWYRQLPEEGLKFMVYLQKENIIDESGMPKERFSAEFPKEGPSILRIQQVVRGDSAAYFCASSPEEGGTEAFFGQGTRLTVV.

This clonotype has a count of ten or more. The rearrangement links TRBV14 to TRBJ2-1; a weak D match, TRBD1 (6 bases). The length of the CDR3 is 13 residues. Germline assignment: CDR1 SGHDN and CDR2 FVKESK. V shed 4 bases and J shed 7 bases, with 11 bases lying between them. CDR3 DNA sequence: TGTGCCAGCAGCCCATTCCAGGGGAATGAGCAGTTCTTC. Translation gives CASSPFQGNEQFF.

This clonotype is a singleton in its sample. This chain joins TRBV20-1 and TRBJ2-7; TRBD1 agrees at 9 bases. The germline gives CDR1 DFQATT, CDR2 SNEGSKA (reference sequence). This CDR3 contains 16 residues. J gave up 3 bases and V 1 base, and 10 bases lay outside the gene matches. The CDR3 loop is CSARVSPGTGFYEQYF. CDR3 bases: TGCAGTGCTAGAGTCTCACCCGGGACAGGGTTCTACGAGCAGTACTTC.